The 10 T cell receptor beta chains below come from one sample, sequenced in a study of cytomegalovirus exposure and HLA in healthy donors. PCR was performed using 60 Vbeta and 13 Jbeta primers. Only in-frame clones appear in the TCRdb table, and some are missing; sequencing was by immunoSEQ multiplex PCR. Counted here are some 70,000 clones, just over 75% occurring once; the ten biggest clones make up 6.3%. Sequenced sample: PBMCs. Receptor source: a man aged 45 to 65 in good health and CMV-seronegative.

This sequence joins TRBV4-1 and TRBJ2-5; 8 bases map to TRBD1. Germline CDR1 and CDR2: MGHRA and YSYEKL. The CDR3 extends over 15 amino acids. The V gene end was trimmed by 1 base and the J gene end by 2 bases; junction bases not matched to a gene: 3. CDR3 region: CASSQGGTGQETQYF. For the CDR3, the DNA is TGCGCCAGCAGCCAAGGTGGGACAGGACAAGAGACCCAGTACTTC.

The chain links TRBV2 to TRBJ2-5; 8 bases agree with TRBD1. Germline loops: CDR1 SNHLY, CDR2 FYNNEI. The V and J ends lost 7 bases and 5 bases, in that order; junction bases with no gene match: 6. CDR3 length: 13 amino acids. The CDR3 DNA sequence: TGTGCCAGCAAGACAGGGGATGGGGAGACCCAGTACTTC. Translating gives CASKTGDGETQYF.

This CDR3 reads CASSYSAGTGRETQYF. The CDR3, as DNA: TGTGCCAGCAGTTACTCCGCCGGGACAGGGCGGGAGACCCAGTACTTC. The rearrangement uses TRBV6-5 and TRBJ2-5; 9 nucleotides match TRBD1. The CDR3 consists of 16 residues. V gave up 0 bases and J gave up 5 bases; unmatched junction bases: 7. CDR1 and CDR2 from the germline V gene are MNHEY and SVGAGI.

This chain links TRBV27 with TRBJ2-3; 12 bases map to TRBD2. Germline values: CDR1 MNHEY, CDR2 SMNVEV (reference sequence). This CDR3 region has 18 residues. The V and J ends lost 0 bases and 4 bases, in that order; junction bases with no gene match: 8. The CDR3 loop is CASSLSRPSGRAADTQYF. CDR3 DNA: TGTGCCAGCAGTTTATCTCGGCCTAGCGGGAGGGCCGCAGATACGCAGTATTTT.

The rearrangement links TRBV7-9 to TRBJ1-1; a weak D match, TRBD1 (6 bases). Trimming took 4 bases from V and 4 from J, leaving 16 bases between them. Looked up from germline, CDR1 is SEHNR and CDR2 is FQNEAQ (reference sequence). The length of the CDR3 is 15 residues. CDR3 sequence: CASSSSDSLRTEAFF. The CDR3 DNA reads as TGTGCCAGCAGCTCTTCGGACAGCTTGCGCACTGAAGCTTTCTTT.

The rearrangement links TRBV5-1 to TRBJ1-5; D may be TRBD1 (5 bases). The length of the CDR3 is 15 residues. In germline, CDR1 is SGHRS, CDR2 YFSETQ. V lost 0 bases, J lost 1 base, and 8 bases lay in between. The CDR3 DNA is TGCGCCAGCAGCTTGGATTCAGGGAGCAATCAGCCCCAGCATTTT. As protein: CASSLDSGSNQPQHF. The variable domain in full, with the rest retrieved from reference TRBV5-1 and TRBJ1-5, is KAGVTQTPRYLIKTRGQQVTLSCSPISGHRSVSWYQQTPGQGLQFLFEYFSETQRNKGNFPGRFSGRQFSNSRSEMNVSTLELGDSALYLCASSLDSGSNQPQHFGDGTRLSIL.

The chain combines TRBV6-6 with TRBJ2-7; TRBD1 is a possible D gene (5 bases). The CDR3 has 14 residues. Germline values: CDR1 MNHNY, CDR2 SVGAGI (reference sequence). Trimming pared 5 bases from V and 6 bases from J, leaving 17 bases between. CDR3 sequence: CASSLQGGLAEQYF. The CDR3 DNA reads as TGTGCCAGCAGTCTTCAGGGCGGTCTGGCCGAGCAGTACTTC.

V and J are TRBV28 and TRBJ1-3, with 7 bases identical to TRBD1. V was clipped by 1 base and J by 0 bases; unmatched bases: 3. CDR1 MDHEN and CDR2 SYDVKM come from the germline V gene. The CDR3 consists of 16 residues. In DNA form, the CDR3 reads TGTGCCAGCAGTTTATACGACAGGGTCTCTGGAAACACCATATATTTT. Protein sequence: CASSLYDRVSGNTIYF.

V usage is TRBV6-5 and J usage is TRBJ2-3, with a tentative D call TRBD1 (6 bases). CDR1 MNHEY and CDR2 SVGAGI come from the germline V gene. Trimming removed 6 bases at V and 6 bases at J, with 13 bases between. This CDR3 has 13 residues. The CDR3: CASREQGRDTQYF. CDR3 nucleotide sequence: TGTGCCAGCAGAGAACAGGGTAGGGATACGCAGTATTTT.

V and J are TRBV27 and TRBJ1-1; D ambiguous. Trimming removed 8 bases from V and 0 bases from J, with 4 bases in between. The CDR3 spans 11 residues. The V gene's germline CDR1 is MNHEY and CDR2 SMNVEV (reference sequence). The chain's CDR3 is CASRVNTEAFF. CDR3 coding DNA: TGTGCCAGCCGCGTGAACACTGAAGCTTTCTTT.